This is a list of T cell receptor beta chains from one sample in a study of radiotherapy plus CTLA-4 blockade in lung cancer. The table came from immunoSEQ multiplex PCR; TCRdb's copy has only in-frame clones and leaves some out. The top ten hold just over 2% of the sample, which has approximately 85,000 clones, roughly 86% seen once. Sequenced here: peripheral blood, sampled from a patient treated with radiotherapy plus ipilimumab. All receptors derive from a human donor with non-small cell lung cancer who had a partial response to radiotherapy plus ipilimumab. The CDR3 runs from the conserved cysteine through the conserved F or W. The order of the fields is D gene, J gene, V gene, CDR3 length, clone size, CDR3 protein, CDR3 DNA. A D gene is named only where the DNA matches it firmly. Rows may omit the clone size; those that give it use once, few, many or a size class.

d_gene: TRBD1
j_gene: TRBJ1-3
v_gene: TRBV18
len: 16
abundance: -
CDR3aa: CASSSGQGVTGNTIYF
CDR3nt: TGTGCCAGCTCATCCGGACAGGGTGTTACCGGAAACACCATATATTTT

d_gene: -
j_gene: TRBJ2-2
v_gene: TRBV10-1
len: 13
abundance: once
CDR3aa: CASSTGIAGELFF
CDR3nt: TGCGCCAGCAGTACAGGGATAGCCGGGGAGCTGTTTTTT

d_gene: TRBD2
j_gene: TRBJ2-1
v_gene: TRBV16
len: 15
abundance: -
CDR3aa: CASSPEAGVKNEQFF
CDR3nt: TGTGCCAGCAGCCCAGAAGCGGGAGTGAAGAATGAGCAGTTCTTC

d_gene: -
j_gene: TRBJ2-1
v_gene: TRBV28
len: 13
abundance: -
CDR3aa: CASSLWGSNEQFF
CDR3nt: TGTGCCAGCAGTTTATGGGGCAGCAATGAGCAGTTCTTC

d_gene: -
j_gene: TRBJ1-5
v_gene: TRBV19
len: 14
abundance: -
CDR3aa: CATTPDRSNQPQHF
CDR3nt: TGTGCCACCACACCCGACAGAAGCAATCAGCCCCAGCATTTT

d_gene: TRBD2
j_gene: TRBJ2-1
v_gene: TRBV19
len: 15
abundance: few
CDR3aa: CASSMILAGDNEQFF
CDR3nt: TGTGCCAGTAGTATGATACTAGCGGGAGATAATGAGCAGTTCTTC

d_gene: -
j_gene: TRBJ2-1
v_gene: TRBV27
len: 12
abundance: -
CDR3aa: CASSSTTIGQFF
CDR3nt: TGTGCCAGCAGTTCGACGACTATTGGGCAGTTCTTC

d_gene: TRBD1
j_gene: TRBJ1-5
v_gene: TRBV7-2
len: 15
abundance: once
CDR3aa: CASSSQGAYNQPQHF
CDR3nt: TGTGCCAGCAGCTCCCAGGGGGCTTATAATCAGCCCCAGCATTTT

d_gene: TRBD1
j_gene: TRBJ1-1
v_gene: TRBV15
len: 13
abundance: -
CDR3aa: CATSTTGGRGAFF
CDR3nt: TGTGCCACCAGCACGACAGGGGGAAGAGGAGCTTTCTTT

d_gene: TRBD1
j_gene: TRBJ1-1
v_gene: TRBV7-2
len: 14
abundance: -
CDR3aa: CASSTDRVNTEAFF
CDR3nt: TGTGCCAGCAGCACGGACAGGGTCAACACTGAAGCTTTCTTT

d_gene: TRBD1
j_gene: TRBJ1-2
v_gene: TRBV28
len: 14
abundance: -
CDR3aa: CASGSTGDSFGYTF
CDR3nt: TGTGCCAGCGGTTCAACAGGGGACTCCTTTGGCTACACCTTC

d_gene: TRBD2
j_gene: TRBJ2-1
v_gene: TRBV7-2
len: 17
abundance: -
CDR3aa: CASSLGLARSSYNEQFF
CDR3nt: TGTGCCAGCAGCCTTGGACTAGCGAGGAGCTCCTACAATGAGCAGTTCTTC

d_gene: -
j_gene: TRBJ1-2
v_gene: TRBV30
len: 11
abundance: -
CDR3aa: CAWSVGDGYTF
CDR3nt: TGTGCCTGGAGTGTAGGGGATGGCTACACCTTC

d_gene: -
j_gene: TRBJ2-1
v_gene: TRBV11-2
len: 16
abundance: once
CDR3aa: CASSLGGGPLYNEQFF
CDR3nt: TGTGCCAGCAGCTTAGGTGGGGGCCCCCTTTACAATGAGCAGTTCTTC

d_gene: -
j_gene: TRBJ2-5
v_gene: TRBV6-1
len: 11
abundance: once
CDR3aa: CASGQRETQYF
CDR3nt: TGTGCCAGCGGGCAACGAGAGACCCAGTACTTC

d_gene: -
j_gene: TRBJ2-1
v_gene: TRBV7-3
len: 15
abundance: -
CDR3aa: CASSLTGTNYNEQFF
CDR3nt: TGTGCCAGCAGCCTTACCGGGACAAACTACAATGAGCAGTTCTTC

d_gene: TRBD2
j_gene: TRBJ2-1
v_gene: TRBV28
len: 19
abundance: -
CDR3aa: CASSSGTSGWKRSYNEQFF
CDR3nt: TGTGCCAGCAGTTCCGGGACTAGCGGGTGGAAACGTTCATACAATGAGCAGTTCTTC

d_gene: -
j_gene: TRBJ1-1
v_gene: TRBV6-5
len: 15
abundance: -
CDR3aa: CASSYSILADTEAFF
CDR3nt: TGTGCCAGCAGTTACTCGATCCTAGCAGACACTGAAGCTTTCTTT

d_gene: -
j_gene: TRBJ2-4
v_gene: TRBV6-5
len: 11
abundance: -
CDR3aa: CASSYADIQYF
CDR3nt: TGTGCCAGCAGTTACGCGGACATTCAGTACTTC

d_gene: TRBD2
j_gene: TRBJ2-1
v_gene: TRBV27
len: 15
abundance: -
CDR3aa: CASSPDGGTYNEQFF
CDR3nt: TGTGCCAGCAGCCCGGACGGGGGGACCTACAATGAGCAGTTCTTC

d_gene: -
j_gene: TRBJ2-1
v_gene: TRBV6-6
len: 14
abundance: -
CDR3aa: CASSSGTSYNEQFF
CDR3nt: TGTGCCAGCAGTTCAGGCACCTCCTACAATGAGCAGTTCTTC

d_gene: TRBD1
j_gene: TRBJ1-5
v_gene: TRBV18
len: 15
abundance: -
CDR3aa: CASSPGTGGNQPQHF
CDR3nt: TGTGCCAGCTCACCAGGGACAGGGGGTAATCAGCCCCAGCATTTT

d_gene: TRBD2
j_gene: TRBJ2-2
v_gene: TRBV9
len: 16
abundance: -
CDR3aa: CASSAREGFYAGELFF
CDR3nt: TGTGCCAGCAGCGCCAGGGAGGGCTTTTACGCCGGGGAGCTGTTTTTT

d_gene: -
j_gene: TRBJ1-3
v_gene: TRBV5-1
len: 14
abundance: -
CDR3aa: CASRRDTDGNTIYF
CDR3nt: TGCGCCAGCAGAAGGGACACCGATGGAAACACCATATATTTT

d_gene: -
j_gene: TRBJ2-3
v_gene: TRBV30
len: 14
abundance: -
CDR3aa: CAWMQGTSTDTQYF
CDR3nt: TGTGCCTGGATGCAGGGAACTAGCACAGATACGCAGTATTTT

d_gene: TRBD1
j_gene: TRBJ1-3
v_gene: TRBV5-8
len: 16
abundance: -
CDR3aa: CASSAGQGNLFNTIYF
CDR3nt: TGTGCCAGCAGCGCGGGACAGGGGAATCTCTTTAACACCATATATTTT

d_gene: -
j_gene: TRBJ2-4
v_gene: TRBV28
len: 15
abundance: few
CDR3aa: CASRRQGLAKNIQYF
CDR3nt: TGTGCCAGCAGGCGACAGGGACTAGCCAAAAACATTCAGTACTTC

d_gene: -
j_gene: TRBJ1-3
v_gene: TRBV18
len: 17
abundance: -
CDR3aa: CASSQIYREISGNTIYF
CDR3nt: TGTGCCAGCTCCCAAATATACAGGGAAATCTCTGGAAACACCATATATTTT

d_gene: TRBD1
j_gene: TRBJ1-1
v_gene: TRBV10-3
len: 15
abundance: few
CDR3aa: CAISEDTGGNTEAFF
CDR3nt: TGTGCCATCAGTGAGGATACAGGGGGCAACACTGAAGCTTTCTTT

d_gene: -
j_gene: TRBJ2-5
v_gene: TRBV11-2
len: 14
abundance: -
CDR3aa: CASSLDSYQETQYF
CDR3nt: TGTGCCAGCAGCTTAGATTCGTACCAAGAGACCCAGTACTTC

d_gene: -
j_gene: TRBJ2-5
v_gene: TRBV19
len: 11
abundance: -
CDR3aa: CARDSQETQYF
CDR3nt: TGTGCCAGAGACAGTCAAGAGACCCAGTACTTC

d_gene: TRBD1
j_gene: TRBJ1-5
v_gene: TRBV2
len: 14
abundance: -
CDR3aa: CASSVDRGNQPQHF
CDR3nt: TGTGCCAGCAGTGTGGACAGGGGCAATCAGCCCCAGCATTTT

d_gene: TRBD1
j_gene: TRBJ2-7
v_gene: TRBV18
len: 14
abundance: once
CDR3aa: CASSPRTGEGEQYF
CDR3nt: TGTGCCAGCTCACCAAGGACAGGGGAGGGCGAGCAGTACTTC

d_gene: -
j_gene: TRBJ2-4
v_gene: TRBV6-6
len: 13
abundance: -
CDR3aa: CASSYSGGGIQYF
CDR3nt: TGTGCCAGCAGTTACTCGGGGGGAGGCATTCAGTACTTC

d_gene: -
j_gene: TRBJ1-1
v_gene: TRBV13
len: 14
abundance: -
CDR3aa: CASSLDTVNTEAFF
CDR3nt: TGTGCCAGCAGCTTAGACACAGTGAACACTGAAGCTTTCTTT

d_gene: TRBD1
j_gene: TRBJ1-4
v_gene: TRBV19
len: 15
abundance: -
CDR3aa: CASSIPQGSVEKLFF
CDR3nt: TGTGCCAGTAGTATCCCACAGGGGTCGGTTGAAAAACTGTTTTTT

d_gene: -
j_gene: TRBJ1-1
v_gene: TRBV4-1
len: 14
abundance: -
CDR3aa: CASSLAAGEDEAFF
CDR3nt: TGCGCCAGCAGCCTCGCGGCAGGGGAAGATGAAGCTTTCTTT

d_gene: -
j_gene: TRBJ2-2
v_gene: TRBV29-1
len: 11
abundance: -
CDR3aa: CSVRGSGELFF
CDR3nt: TGCAGCGTGAGGGGGAGCGGGGAGCTGTTTTTT

d_gene: -
j_gene: TRBJ2-2
v_gene: TRBV6-1
len: 14
abundance: -
CDR3aa: CASSLAAVTGELFF
CDR3nt: TGTGCCAGCAGTTTAGCGGCCGTCACCGGGGAGCTGTTTTTT

d_gene: -
j_gene: TRBJ2-1
v_gene: TRBV5-1
len: 16
abundance: -
CDR3aa: CASSLEGGTKYNEQFF
CDR3nt: TGCGCCAGCAGCTTGGAGGGCGGGACGAAATACAATGAGCAGTTCTTC